The subject of this entry is one T cell receptor beta chain. The junction departs from germline at one end; a sequencing error may be responsible. TCRdb recomputed calls from the 5' RACE reads with MiXCR, one row per CDR3 protein. The sample lists 95,000 to 130,000 distinct CDR3 sequences; 12% were seen once. This sample's time point: blood at routine non-recurrence follow-up after resection. Unsorted whole RNA of tumor, nontumor lung or frozen PBMC was sequenced. The CDR3 consists of 15 residues. CDR1 is SSHAT and CDR2 is FNYEAQ in the germline V gene (reference sequence). The source of the sample is a study of spatial heterogeneity in lung cancer.

This TCR was recovered from a male donor with early-stage non-small cell lung cancer. The sequencing here drew on PBMCs, taken at follow-up. The rearrangement joins TRBV7-7 to TRBJ2-3, with unresolved D. The CDR3 nucleotides are TGTGCTAGCAGCCCCTCGTCCTCCGGCACAGATACGCAGTATTTT. Its translation: CASSPSSSGTDTQYF.